This T cell receptor beta chain was documented in a study of blood T cell repertoires in COVID-19. Turning to the study itself: The origin of the acute and convalescent COVID-19 samples was the United States, Italy and Spain.

The data were produced by immunoSEQ multiplex PCR, yet TCRdb's version contains in-frame clones alone and is incomplete. The sample holds some 180,000 clones, about nine tenths seen once. V was trimmed by 7 bases and J by 0 bases, leaving 11 bases between them. The CDR3 is 15 amino acids. Germline V gene sequence: CDR1 SGHKS, CDR2 YYEKEE (reference sequence). The genes are TRBV5-5 and TRBJ1-6, with D tentatively TRBD1 (5 bases). The sequence came from a man aged 40-49 years with acute or convalescent COVID-19. Material for sequencing was peripheral blood. The chain's CDR3 is CASSGQYSYNSPLHF. The CDR3 bases are TGTGCCAGCTCCGGACAATACTCCTATAATTCACCCCTCCACTTT.